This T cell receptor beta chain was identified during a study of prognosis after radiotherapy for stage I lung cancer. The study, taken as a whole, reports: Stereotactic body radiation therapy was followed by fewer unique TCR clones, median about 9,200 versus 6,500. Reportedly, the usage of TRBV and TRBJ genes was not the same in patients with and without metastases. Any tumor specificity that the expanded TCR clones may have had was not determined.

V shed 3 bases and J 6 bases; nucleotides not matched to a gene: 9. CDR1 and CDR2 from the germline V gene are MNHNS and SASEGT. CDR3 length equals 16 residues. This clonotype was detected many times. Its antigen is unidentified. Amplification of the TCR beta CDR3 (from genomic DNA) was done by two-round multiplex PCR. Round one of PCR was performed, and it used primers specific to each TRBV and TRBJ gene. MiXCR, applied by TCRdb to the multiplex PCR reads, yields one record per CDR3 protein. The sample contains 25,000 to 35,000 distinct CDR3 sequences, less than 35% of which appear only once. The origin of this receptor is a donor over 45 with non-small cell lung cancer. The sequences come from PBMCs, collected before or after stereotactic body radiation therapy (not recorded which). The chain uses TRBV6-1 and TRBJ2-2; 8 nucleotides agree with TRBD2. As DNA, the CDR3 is TGTGCCAGCAGTGAGGCGGGAGGCACCTCTCCCGGGGAGCTGTTTTTT. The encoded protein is CASSEAGGTSPGELFF.